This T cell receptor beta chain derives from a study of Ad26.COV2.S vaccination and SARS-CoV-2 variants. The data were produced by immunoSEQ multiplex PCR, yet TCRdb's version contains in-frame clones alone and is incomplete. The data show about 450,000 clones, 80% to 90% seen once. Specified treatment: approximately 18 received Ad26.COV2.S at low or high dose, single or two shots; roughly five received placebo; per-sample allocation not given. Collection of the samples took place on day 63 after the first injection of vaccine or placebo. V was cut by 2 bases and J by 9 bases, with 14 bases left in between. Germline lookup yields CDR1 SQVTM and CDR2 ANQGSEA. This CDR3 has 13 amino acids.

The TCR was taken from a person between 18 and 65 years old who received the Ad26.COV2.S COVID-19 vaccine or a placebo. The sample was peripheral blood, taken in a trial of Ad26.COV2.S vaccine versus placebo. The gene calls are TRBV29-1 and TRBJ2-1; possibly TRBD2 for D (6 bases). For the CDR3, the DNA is TGCAGCGTTGAATCGACTAGATCTAGTGAGCAGTTCTTC. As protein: CSVESTRSSEQFF.